These T cell receptor beta chains were read from a single sample in a study of CD8 T cells in Susac syndrome. MiXCR, applied by TCRdb to the immunoSEQ multiplex PCR reads, yields one record per CDR3 protein. The data show some 110,000 distinct CDR3 sequences, with nearly 96% seen just once and approximately 0.15% held by the top ten. The sequenced material came from CD4+ T cells from PBMCs. The receptors were gathered from a human donor with Susac syndrome. CDR3s include the opening cysteine and the closing phenylalanine or tryptophan. Each record gives: CDR3 length, V gene, J gene, CDR3 protein.

14	TRBV7-4	TRBJ2-7	CASSARQGAYEQYF
16	TRBV18	TRBJ2-5	CASSPPGLAGQETQYF
14	TRBV7-2	TRBJ2-7	CASSLRFPGQGVYF
15	TRBV18	TRBJ1-1	CASSPMGQGNTEAFF
16	TRBV20-1	TRBJ2-7	CSARDHRRKGGHEQYF
14	TRBV3-1	TRBJ1-2	CASSQDSPIYGYTF
14	TRBV30	TRBJ1-2	CAWTRQGPTYGYTF
16	TRBV4-2	TRBJ2-7	CASSQVGLGIPYEQYF
13	TRBV29-1	TRBJ2-1	CSVSRNSYNEQFF
16	TRBV7-2	TRBJ2-1	CASSSQGSGSIDEQFF
14	TRBV6-2/TRBV6-3	TRBJ2-7	CASSWTGDRDEQYF
10	TRBV20-1	TRBJ2-5	CSARGETQYF
13	TRBV27	TRBJ1-5	CASSRTLDQPQHF
11	TRBV11-2	TRBJ2-7	CASSFHYEQYF
13	TRBV5-4	TRBJ2-7	CASSSPVVDEQYF
13	TRBV6-5	TRBJ1-2	CASITPGRLGYTF
16	TRBV7-2	TRBJ1-2	CASSLNQGASLAGYTF
13	TRBV6-4	TRBJ1-2	CASSDGTTYGYTF
17	TRBV5-4	TRBJ2-2	CASSPGLAGGVTGELFF
14	TRBV5-1	TRBJ2-5	CASSFITNKETQYF
14	TRBV20-1	TRBJ1-5	CSAGGQGQDQPQHF
15	TRBV7-3	TRBJ2-1	CASSLGGRNNNEQFF
16	TRBV3-1	TRBJ2-5	CASSRGTSGPRETQYF
10	TRBV30	TRBJ1-1	CASWTGRIFF
15	TRBV29-1	TRBJ2-1	CSVNRRDYSYNEQFF
13	TRBV7-2	TRBJ1-2	CASSLDRKSGYTF
15	TRBV29-1	TRBJ2-3	CSVAVSGQGTDTQYF
18	TRBV7-8	TRBJ2-1	CASSPTGVVGTGYNEQFF
12	TRBV7-2	TRBJ2-1	CASSLFPYEQFF
15	TRBV9	TRBJ2-1	CASSYGGSSYNEQFF
14	TRBV29-1	TRBJ2-2	CSGSGQGNTGELFF
15	TRBV3-1	TRBJ1-1	CASSQAQYGNTEAFF
15	TRBV25-1	TRBJ2-1	CASSEWASQYNEQFF
13	TRBV6-5	TRBJ2-7	CASSYQLSYEQYF
14	TRBV3-1	TRBJ2-1	CASSQDQGHREQFF
12	TRBV14	TRBJ1-1	CASSNLWSEAFF
13	TRBV28	TRBJ1-2	CASVPTTRYGYTF
12	TRBV30	TRBJ2-3	CAWKDEGDTQYF
13	TRBV4-1	TRBJ1-1	CASSQVDRNLAFF
16	TRBV18	TRBJ1-1	CASSPFQGLLNTEAFF
15	TRBV6-5	TRBJ1-2	CASRAETGAAWGYTF
16	TRBV7-9	TRBJ2-1	CASSLGARRLDNEQFF
15	TRBV30	TRBJ2-7	CAWNVKVTGGYEQYF
15	TRBV27	TRBJ1-1	CASSSRTAMNTEAFF
14	TRBV12-3/TRBV12-4	TRBJ1-2	CASSDFTGIYGYTF
17	TRBV20-1	TRBJ2-7	CSAINGKPGQGAYEQYF
16	TRBV5-4	TRBJ2-1	CASSFGGRATYNEQFF
12	TRBV7-3	TRBJ2-7	CASSQRGGEQYF
13	TRBV2	TRBJ1-5	CASNRDGNQPQHF